This T cell receptor (beta chain) was recorded in a study of blood T cell repertoires in COVID-19. For the study at large: There were acute and convalescent COVID-19 samples, and they came from the United States, Italy and Spain. T cells, B-cell-depleted T cells, or PBMCs provided the cDNA or gDNA that served as material.

TCRdb's copy holds only in-frame clones and misses some; the assay was immunoSEQ multiplex PCR. Found here are under 250,000 clones, over 70% of them singletons; the top ten hold about 8%. The CDR3 extends over 16 amino acids. Germline lookup yields CDR1 SGHVS and CDR2 FNYEAQ. The V segment lost 0 bases and the J segment 0 bases; nucleotides outside the gene matches: 3. This clone was recorded many times. J is TRBJ2-3 and V is TRBV7-6; TRBD2 agrees at 7 bases. The TCR originated in an elderly woman with acute or convalescent COVID-19. Sequenced material: peripheral blood. The CDR3 nucleotides are TGTGCCAGCAGCTTAGCTGGGAGGGAAAGCACAGATACGCAGTATTTT. It specifies CASSLAGRESTDTQYF.